The source of this T cell receptor beta chain is a study of cytomegalovirus exposure and HLA in healthy donors. CDR1 KGHSH and CDR2 LQKENI come from the germline V gene. The germline V and J ends were trimmed by 6 bases and 6 bases, with 21 bases remaining between them. The CDR3 loop spans 15 amino acids. TCRdb keeps only in-frame clones here, not all; method: immunoSEQ multiplex PCR. The sample records roughly 67,000 clones, about 90% being singletons. Points on this clone: As yet, its antigen is unknown.

Overall study findings and caveats: The study labeled roughly 160 TCR beta chains cytomegalovirus-associated. Within the approximately 110 validation repertoires, first-cohort TCR clusters tended to co-occur, according to a later analysis.

The chain links TRBV18 to TRBJ2-7; D is possibly TRBD2 (6 bases). The clonotype originates from a man aged 18 to 29 in good health and CMV-seronegative. Sequencing was performed on PBMCs. In DNA form, the CDR3 reads TGTGCCAGCTCCGTACTAGCAGATGTCGGTGCCGAGCAGTACTTC. This codes for CASSVLADVGAEQYF. Complete variable domain (other parts from reference TRBV18 and TRBJ2-7): NAGVMQNPRHLVRRRGQEARLRCSPMKGHSHVYWYRQLPEEGLKFMVYLQKENIIDESGMPKERFSAEFPKEGPSILRIQQVVRGDSAAYFCASSVLADVGAEQYFGPGTRLTVT.